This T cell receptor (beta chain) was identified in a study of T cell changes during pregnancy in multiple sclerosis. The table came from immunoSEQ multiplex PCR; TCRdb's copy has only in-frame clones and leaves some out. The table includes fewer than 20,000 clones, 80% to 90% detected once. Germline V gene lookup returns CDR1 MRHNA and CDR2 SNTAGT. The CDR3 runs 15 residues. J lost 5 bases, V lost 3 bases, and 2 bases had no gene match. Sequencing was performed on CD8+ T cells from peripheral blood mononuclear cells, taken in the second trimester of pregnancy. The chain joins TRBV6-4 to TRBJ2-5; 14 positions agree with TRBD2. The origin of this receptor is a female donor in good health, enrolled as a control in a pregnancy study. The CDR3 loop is CASSEGTSGGETQYF. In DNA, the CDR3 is TGTGCCAGCAGTGAGGGGACTAGCGGGGGTGAGACCCAGTACTTC.